Included here is one TCR beta chain sequence, with context. Its antigen has not been determined. No qualities accompany the bases; no much larger clone lies one base away. V and J are trimmed by 4 bases and 7 bases, and the gene matches miss 7 bases of the junction. Looking up the germline V gene yields CDR1 SGHRS and CDR2 YFSETQ. The CDR3 runs 13 amino acids, cysteine and phenylalanine included. This entry keeps only the CDR3 DNA: 39 bases, framed from base 1. These data originate in a study of blood T cell repertoires in COVID-19 (dated by TCRdb to the early 2020s). Study-level background: The collaborator samples originated in the United States, Italy and Spain and spanned the acute and convalescent phases of COVID-19. Samples were obtained from the ongoing ImmuneRACE study (first 160 participants) and from over 1,000 subjects provided by 6 global collaborators. The sample metadata nearly always contained a de-identified subject ID, COVID-19 status, age in years and sex. Where available, HLA class I and class II types were taken from metadata supplied by the sample provider and were not determined by assay-based typing. The material from the prospective study consisted of cDNA or gDNA derived from T cells, B-cell-depleted T cells, or PBMCs. The dataset comprised deeply sampled blood TCRbeta repertoires from subjects exposed to, actively infected with, or recovered from COVID-19. The repertoires were made available in a free public database intended to serve as a resource for research on the immune response to SARS-CoV-2.

The collaborating institutions used their own protocols to collect whole blood in K2EDTA tubes. For TCRbeta analysis, collaborators shipped samples in one of three forms: frozen whole blood, isolated PBMCs, or DNA extracted from either of those sample types. The immunoSEQ Assay, a bias-controlled multiplex PCR, was used to amplify TCRbeta CDR3 regions from genomic DNA. Under the source paper's analysis protocol: Within the assay, amplification of reference gene primers was used to estimate how many nucleated cells each sample contained. To quantify the absolute abundance of each unique TCRbeta CDR3 rearrangement, sequence reads were collapsed and filtered. For each sample, productive Simpson clonality was calculated as the square root of Simpson's diversity index over productive rearrangements. As stored in TCRdb, this immuneACCESS dataset retains in-frame rearrangements with V and J assigned. A fraction of the clones does not appear; measured against another copy, unresolved V genes explain less than half of the discrepancy, and the remainder lacks a known reason. The D gene and trimming were derived from the DNA, and the V and J assignments and clone size from that table. The sample table shows 27,000 or so clones, and about 80% are seen once. Roughly 2% of the sample is taken by the ten largest.

Here is what the overall study found, with its caveats: How much clinical and demographic metadata was included differed by source and by participant, and the metadata was provided uncurated.

The chain joins TRBV5-1 to TRBJ2-7, and 8 bases in between align with TRBD1. Sequencing was performed on peripheral blood. The origin of this receptor is an older man with active or convalescent COVID-19. The CDR3 reads CASSGPGGAEQYF. The sequenced DNA is TGCGCCAGCAGCGGGCCAGGGGGCGCGGAGCAGTACTTC.